This T cell receptor beta chain stems from a study of blood T cell repertoires in COVID-19. Germline V CDR1 and CDR2: SGHTA, FQGTGA. This CDR3 is built from 15 residues. J gave up 4 bases and V 5 bases, and 8 bases lay outside the gene matches. TCRdb's copy holds only in-frame clones and misses some; the assay was immunoSEQ multiplex PCR. The sample lists around 140,000 clones; 70% to 90% were seen once. The source is a man in his fifties or sixties who had recovered from COVID-19. This chain links TRBV7-3 with TRBJ1-2, with 9 nucleotides matching TRBD1. Input material: PBMCs or T cells enriched from blood (not recorded which). The CDR3 sequence: CASSPTGGTIYGYTF. As DNA, the CDR3 is TGTGCCAGCAGCCCGACAGGGGGTACCATCTATGGCTACACCTTC.